This T cell receptor beta chain was observed in a study of T cells after yellow fever vaccination. TCRdb re-called the 5' RACE reads with MiXCR, one entry per CDR3 protein. The sample contains approximately 160,000 distinct CDR3 sequences, roughly 9% of which appear only once. The TCR was taken from a man aged 18 to 30 who received the YFV17D yellow fever vaccine. The source was CD8+ T cells sorted from PBMCs, collected 45 days after the yellow fever booster vaccination.

The CDR3 spells CASSSTAGGKCNGELFF. The CDR3 DNA follows: TGTGCCAGCAGCTCAACAGCGGGGGGGAAATGTAATGGGGAGCTGTTTTTT. The chain combines TRBV21-1 with TRBJ2-2; the table's D gene call, TRBD2, was not cross checked with the DNA. TRBV21-1 is reported as a pseudogene. The CDR3 has 17 amino acids.